This T cell receptor (beta chain) came from a study of beta chain features in type 1 diabetes. As to this clone: Its target is not known.

General study results and limits: Among patients, naive, central memory and Treg TCRB repertoires appeared more similar than among healthy donors. Shortening of TCRB CDR3s, moderate but significant, appeared in all four CD4+ subsets of Type 1 diabetes patients.

Germline lookup yields CDR1 SEHNR and CDR2 FQNEAQ (reference sequence). V lost 5 bases and J lost 3, with 14 bases in between. CDR3 size: 14 residues. Expressed TCRB transcripts were sequenced, since all the RNA that had been isolated was reverse transcribed. Libraries were prepared by immunoSEQ multiplex PCR; TCRdb keeps only in-frame clonotypes and omits some of them. The repertoire holds roughly 150,000 clones, approximately 8.7% seen once, with under 0.85% in the top ten. V usage is TRBV7-9 and J usage is TRBJ2-7; no clear D. The receptor was isolated from a woman in her twenties or thirties with type 1 diabetes. The specimen was central memory CD4+ T cells from blood. DNA for the CDR3: TGTGCCAGCAGCCTCGTTCCGAATAGCTACGAGCAGTACTTC. Translating gives CASSLVPNSYEQYF.